This T cell receptor beta chain was identified in a study of T cell responses to AZD1222 COVID-19 vaccine. Data came from immunoSEQ multiplex PCR; TCRdb stores just in-frame clones and leaves some out. In the table there are about 72,000 clones, 86% of which are singletons. Study-wide results and limits: White British people made up most donors, females outnumbered males, and clonal diversity was possibly underestimated. After the peak T cell response, and only then, were repertoires sampled.

As for this clone: Its matching antigen is unknown.

This CDR3 has 13 amino acids. Germline assignment: CDR1 SGDLS and CDR2 YYNGEE. V was cut by 6 bases and J by 9 bases, with 16 bases left in between. The chain employs TRBV9 and TRBJ2-1; D gene unclear. Sequencing used peripheral blood, obtained on day 0 of AZD1222 vaccination. The TCR comes from an adult in good health. CDR3 residues: CASNNPEMGEQFF. In DNA form, the CDR3 reads TGTGCCAGCAACAATCCAGAAATGGGTGAGCAGTTCTTC.